This paragraph covers one T cell receptor (beta chain) sequence. Its antigen is currently not known. No much larger clonotype is one base removed from it; base qualities were not supplied. This specimen belongs to a study of cytomegalovirus exposure and HLA in healthy donors (dated by TCRdb to about 2017). With respect to the entire study: In an earlier analysis of under 750 of the donors, under 300 Gb of sequence data and 100 million or so unique TCR beta sequences from 150 million to 200 million T cells were reported. An early release that covered fewer than 800 HLA-typed donors contained approximately 300 gigabases of sequencing data and some 87 million unique TCR sequences. Among the roughly 390 genotyped donors, approximately 81% belonged to the genetic ancestry cluster associated with self-reported Caucasian donors. The study was designed to test whether signatures of past pathogen exposure could be identified by cataloging public T cell receptors. The study profiled the T cell repertoires of hundreds of subjects by immunosequencing and related them to cytomegalovirus serostatus. Along with the roughly 670-subject first cohort, a separate validation cohort of about 110 different subjects was used. The study combined high-throughput TCR immunosequencing, statistical association of individual TCRs with disease status, and machine learning to predict cytomegalovirus infection status. In a later analysis, previously published TCR beta repertoires from 666 donors were re-analyzed and high-resolution HLA genotyping was added so that TCR occurrence patterns could be studied. In the later analysis, no new phenotypic data were used to find candidate immune exposures; instead, reliance was placed on TCR beta sequences and their occurrence across donors. To decide whether each TCR beta V gene segment behaved as functional or pseudogenic, an earlier analysis of some 540 of the donors relied on high-throughput TCR beta sequencing. Donor age, sex, ethnicity and CMV serostatus were compiled together with the repertoire data. Genome-wide SNP genotypes for about 65% of the roughly 700 donors were used in a later genetic analysis, which treated that subset as a discovery cohort. Every repertoire in the discovery cohort had been generated on one and the same sequencing platform. Class I and class II HLA loci were covered by the typing at four-digit resolution. Typing coverage varied by locus: roughly 620-640 donors for A, B, C, DRB1 and DQB1; 522 for DQA1; about 590 for DPA1; about 450 for DPB1. Five DR-DQ haplotypes were treated as single units for association and clustering because of strong linkage in the cohort. On average, roughly 240,000 unique TCR beta nucleotide sequences were sequenced per donor among fewer than 500 genotyped donors of the cohort, with approximately 18% of those sequences being non-productive. What the authors observed across the whole study: Several of the top co-occurrence clusters appeared to be linked to parvovirus B19, influenza, CMV and Epstein-Barr virus, according to a later analysis. A later analysis found that most CMV-associated TCR beta chains appeared HLA-restricted, with HLA associations seemingly driven largely by CMV exposure. According to a later genetic analysis, donors in an Asian-associated ancestry cluster had fewer N-insertions in productive TCRs than the roughly 670-donor mean. In a later analysis, the rate of TCR association differed among HLA loci, with DRB1 alleles having the most associated TCRs and HLA-C alleles having the fewest. The study listed 170 or so TCR beta chains as associated with cytomegalovirus. The sequencing pipeline was judged likely to have produced a cluster of highly shared sequence variants as a technical artifact. Specific HLA alleles were associated with around 18,000 TCR beta sequences at a false discovery rate of 0.05 in a later analysis. This cohort had only TCR beta chains sequenced, and the lack of alpha or paired-chain data limited which features could be detected. Compared with equally common non-associated chains, HLA-associated TCR beta chains in a later analysis were more clonally expanded and had lower generation probabilities. Broadly in line with IMGT annotations, most TCR beta V segments showed up in productive rearrangements about 87% or about 30% of the time in an earlier analysis of around 600 of the donors. In vitro tests confirmed that a few of the cytomegalovirus-associated TCR beta chains recognize cytomegalovirus antigens. Strong co-occurrence of HLA alleles, especially DR and DQ, made assigning TCR associations to individual alleles difficult. Immune exposure information for the cohort was limited to CMV serostatus. An association between a missense DCLRE1C variant and V-gene and J-gene trimming of TCR beta chains was found in a later genetic analysis and replicated in an independent cohort. The earlier analysis of 450 to 700 of the donors excluded some 15 rarely observed V segments, including chromosome 9 orphons, because counts were too low. The authors suggested that the approach could potentially be extended to other disease states and immunological phenotypes. Most TCR sequences were observed very rarely across donors, whereas some public TCRs were present in many individuals. The presence/absence analyses assumed that sequencing depth was roughly uniform across donors, and that assumption may not be true. In both the original and validation cohorts, the classifier was reported to diagnose cytomegalovirus status with high specificity and sensitivity. Linkage disequilibrium might explain the correlated functional status among segregating V segments, but an unknown experimental factor could not be excluded. Some IMGT-functional V segments, including TRBV6-2 and TRBV6-3, could not be distinguished by the 87-base-pair reads and were therefore excluded. Because HLA typing was missing for some donors at each locus, association tests included only the typed subset. A further reported finding was that TCR beta sequences accurately predicted the HLA-A and HLA-B alleles for most subjects in the first cohort.

The library was produced with the immunoSEQ multiplex PCR assay. The multiplex PCR relied on a mix of 60 forward primers for TCR Vbeta segments and 13 reverse primers for TCR Jbeta segments. Amplification of the CDR3 region of rearranged TCR beta genes was performed with a multiplex PCR assay on genomic DNA. The amplified TCR beta libraries were sequenced on the Illumina HiSeq System as 87-base-pair reads. Per the original workflow: A later analysis counted some 74 million unique TCR beta chains across the 550 to 700 repertoires, and some 11 million of these chains were shared by at least two donors. A nearest-neighbor algorithm error-corrected the raw reads and collapsed the reads into unique sequences, merging closely related sequences to remove PCR and sequencing errors. Alignment of CDR3 sequences to IMGT reference sequences was used to assign V, D and J gene segments. For a sequence to be retained, a match of at least six nucleotides to both a V gene segment and a J gene segment was required. A rearrangement was called productive if the CDR3 had no stop codons and remained in frame with V and J, and every other rearrangement was called non-productive. CDR3 was defined according to IMGT convention as the region running from the second conserved V-encoded cysteine to the conserved J-encoded phenylalanine. The earlier analysis of about 570 of the donors excluded any sequence lacking an unambiguous match to a single V gene segment. In an earlier analysis of approximately 560 of the donors, a V segment was called functional when productive rearrangements were above 56.7%, and segregating when the standard deviation between donors exceeded 5%. To diagnose cytomegalovirus status from the catalog of TCR beta chain sequences, a statistical classification framework was built. V and J gene assignment, in a later analysis, came from comparing TCR nucleotide sequences with IMGT/GENE-DB human TR gene sequences. A later analysis assigned CDR3 sequences and most-parsimonious VDJ recombination scenarios with the TCRdist pipeline. In a later analysis, each TCR beta chain was defined by its CDR3 amino acid sequence together with its V-gene family, and reads without a unique V-gene family were excluded. As a way to deal with suspected cross-contamination and a sequencing artifact, a later analysis dropped under 600 nucleotide sequences that were highly shared and had low generation probability. In a later analysis, a clonal expansion index was calculated for each public chain from normalized within-repertoire ranks of inferred template counts. Generation probabilities in a later analysis came from a VDJ recombination model fitted to out-of-frame rearrangements, and those results were checked against IGoR. Hypergeometric tests were used in a later analysis to score TCR-TCR, TCR-HLA and TCR-CMV co-occurrence, with a repertoire-size bias correction applied to the TCR pairs. In a later analysis, false discovery rates were estimated by permuting HLA or CMV assignments 20 times. In a later analysis, co-occurring TCRs were grouped using DBSCAN, and TCRdist sequence similarity was added for clustering within HLA-allele-positive subsets. Co-occurrence clustering excluded repertoires with fewer than 30,000 or more than 120,000 public chains, plus five with anomalous nucleotide sharing. The table was pulled from immuneACCESS by TCRdb, which kept in-frame rearrangements only. Such tables lose some clones; where checked, under half of the loss comes from unresolved V genes, and the rest has no known cause. For V, J and clone size, that table is used; D and trimming come from the DNA. The sample includes 40,000 to 45,000 clones, with about nine tenths observed a single time. The ten top clones hold around 8% of the sample.

Looking up the germline V gene yields CDR1 SGHRS and CDR2 YFSETQ. V is shortened by 4 bases, J by 1 base, and the region joining them spans 10 bases. The CDR3 runs 14 amino acids, cysteine and phenylalanine included. CDR3 DNA is the only sequence kept; it has 42 bases, read in frame from the first base. The cohort consisted of 600 or so healthy bone marrow donors. At the time of sampling, all cohort members were nominally healthy, though unrecorded immune exposures were likely present. The donor was CMV seropositive and belonged to the group of 250 to 300 seropositive cohort members. Each donor provided a peripheral blood sample, and peripheral blood mononuclear cells were used for TCR beta sequencing. Genomic DNA was extracted from the blood cell samples with the Qiagen DNeasy Blood Extraction Kit.

This sequence was found in a woman in her thirties or forties in good health and CMV-seropositive. The sequence is built from TRBV5-1 and TRBJ2-3; the D segment cannot be called with confidence. Sequenced material: PBMCs. The DNA sequence is given as TGCGCCAGCAGCCTCAGCCGGGGCACAGATACGCAGTATTTT. It specifies CASSLSRGTDTQYF.